Listed here are 8 T cell receptor beta chains from one sample, sequenced in a study of preoperative IRX-2 immunotherapy in early breast cancer. Treatment indicated: preoperative locoregional IRX-2 cytokine immunotherapy. TCRdb's table, derived via immunoSEQ multiplex PCR, lists solely in-frame clones and lacks some. The sample yields roughly 4,900 clones, around 73% seen once. The material sequenced was tumor tissue, taken before IRX-2 immunotherapy. The receptors were gathered from a human donor with breast cancer.

The genes are TRBV1 and TRBJ2-7; TRBD1, the table's D call, lacks a check against the DNA. TRBV1 has pseudogene status. The CDR3 is 14 residues long. The CDR3: CASSQEGHNYEQYF. CDR3 DNA sequence: TGCGCCAGCAGCCAAGAAGGACATAACTACGAGCAGTACTTC.

This sequence joins TRBV19 and TRBJ1-3; TRBD1 might be the D (5 bases). Trimming removed 3 bases from V and 7 bases from J, with 19 bases in between. Germline assignment: CDR1 LNHDA and CDR2 SQIVND (reference sequence). The length of the CDR3 is 16 residues. This chain's CDR3 is CASSIAGTQFSNTIYF. For the CDR3, the DNA is TGTGCCAGTAGTATCGCCGGGACCCAGTTTAGTAACACCATATATTTT.

V gene TRBV6-8 combines with J gene TRBJ2-5; D gene unclear. The V gene's germline CDR1 is MNHGY and CDR2 SAAAGT. V was clipped by 10 bases and J by 5 bases, with 17 bases between them. This CDR3 spans 13 amino acids. The chain's CDR3 is CATTDPVRETQYF. For the CDR3, the DNA is TGTGCCACAACCGACCCGGTACGCGAGACCCAGTACTTC.

A word on this clone: One end of the junction is discordant with germline, which a read error may explain. The rearrangement uses TRBV23-1 and TRBJ2-7, with 9 bases aligning to TRBD2. TRBV23-1 is an ORF; its function is uncertain. The CDR3 contains 15 residues. CDR3 residues: CASSQSGTSLYEQYF. In DNA, the CDR3 is TGCGCCAGCAGCCAATCCGGGACTAGCCTCTACGAGCAGTACTTC.

J is TRBJ2-7 and V is TRBV11-3; D uncertain. The CDR3 covers 17 residues. Germline V gene sequence: CDR1 SGHNT, CDR2 YENEEA. Trimming shortened V by 5 bases and J by 3 bases, and 23 bases separated the two germline ends. CDR3: CASSASYGKIDFYEQYF. In DNA, the CDR3 is TGTGCCAGCAGCGCATCATATGGCAAAATCGACTTCTACGAGCAGTACTTC. Looking up the rest from reference TRBV11-3 and TRBJ2-7 gives the full variable domain: EAGVVQSPRYKIIEKKQPVAFWCNPISGHNTLYWYLQNLGQGPELLIRYENEEAVDDSQLPKDRFSAERLKGVDSTLKIQPAELGDSAVYLCASSASYGKIDFYEQYFGPGTRLTVT.

The gene calls are TRBV19 and TRBJ1-2; perhaps TRBD1 as D (6 bases). Germline V gene lookup returns CDR1 LNHDA and CDR2 SQIVND (reference sequence). Trimming stripped 3 bases from V and 5 bases from J, with 7 bases between. The CDR3 covers 12 residues. The CDR3 bases are TGTGCCAGTAGTATCCAGGGGTATGGCTACACCTTC. Its protein product is CASSIQGYGYTF.

The rearrangement links TRBV5-1 to TRBJ2-6; maybe TRBD1 (8 bases). Trimming removed 4 bases from V and 0 bases from J, with 17 bases in between. Germline V gene lookup returns CDR1 SGHRS and CDR2 YFSETQ. This CDR3 is built from 18 residues. The CDR3 spells CASSLEQGEGSGANVLTF. In DNA form, the CDR3 reads TGCGCCAGCAGCCTAGAACAGGGGGAGGGCTCTGGGGCCAACGTCCTGACTTTC.

The rearrangement uses TRBV16 and TRBJ2-3; 8 bases match TRBD1. This CDR3 has 14 residues. The germline CDR1 and CDR2 sequences are KGHSY and FQNENV. J lost 3 bases, V lost 4 bases, and 3 bases had no gene match. CDR3 in DNA: TGTGCCAGCAGCCGCAGGGGGCGAACAGATACGCAGTATTTT. As protein: CASSRRGRTDTQYF. Full variable domain (outside the CDR3, taken from reference TRBV16 and TRBJ2-3): GEEVAQTPKHLVRGEGQKAKLYCAPIKGHSYVFWYQQVLKNEFKFLISFQNENVFDETGMPKERFSAKCLPNSPCSLEIQATKLEDSAVYFCASSRRGRTDTQYFGPGTRLTVL.